Below, 22 T cell receptor beta chains from the same sample are listed, as sequenced in a study of blood T cell repertoires in COVID-19. The data were produced by immunoSEQ multiplex PCR, yet TCRdb's version contains in-frame clones alone and is incomplete. Of about 100,000 clones in the sample, roughly 92% are singletons; the top ten hold roughly 2.1%. Sequencing was carried out using peripheral blood. These receptors came from a man aged 50 or older with active COVID-19.

The rearrangement joins TRBV5-1 to TRBJ2-2, with 9 bases fitting TRBD2. The length of the CDR3 is 18 residues. V shed 1 base, J shed 0 bases, and the junction held 7 bases outside the gene matches. The germline V gene encodes CDR1 SGHRS and CDR2 YFSETQ. The CDR3 DNA sequence: TGCGCCAGCAGCTTGAAACGGGCTAGCGGGGCGAACACCGGGGAGCTGTTTTTT. It yields the protein CASSLKRASGANTGELFF.

V gene TRBV2 combines with J gene TRBJ2-3; TRBD2 is a possible D gene (5 bases). This CDR3 spans 14 amino acids. Germline CDR1 and CDR2: SNHLY and FYNNEI. V lost 5 bases and J 1 base, leaving 10 bases between the germline ends. The CDR3: CASSWTEGTDTQYF. CDR3 sequence (DNA): TGTGCCAGCAGTTGGACGGAGGGCACAGATACGCAGTATTTT.

Remarks on this clone: Other DNA sequences in the sample encode the same CDR3. The chain is built from TRBV5-1 and TRBJ1-6; 12 nucleotides line up with TRBD1. This CDR3 is built from 19 residues. The J segment lost 0 bases and the V segment lost 2 bases, leaving 6 bases of the junction unmatched. In germline, CDR1 is SGHRS, CDR2 YFSETQ. CDR3 in amino acids: CASSFLGQGAISYNSPLHF. The CDR3 nucleotides are TGCGCCAGCAGCTTTCTGGGACAGGGGGCGATCTCCTATAATTCACCCCTCCACTTT.

The genes are TRBV5-4 and TRBJ1-5; TRBD1 is a possible D gene (5 bases). Germline V CDR1 and CDR2: SGHNT, YYREEE (reference sequence). The CDR3 runs to 15 residues. V was trimmed by 3 bases and J by 2 bases, leaving 12 bases between them. CDR3 amino acids: CASSYGGTGNQPQHF. DNA for the CDR3: TGTGCCAGCAGCTACGGGGGGACGGGCAATCAGCCCCAGCATTTT.

The chain joins TRBV6-1 to TRBJ1-6, with a tentative D call TRBD1 (6 bases). CDR3 length equals 15 residues. Trimming cost V 1 base and J 9 bases, with 13 bases left between them. The germline gives CDR1 MNHNS, CDR2 SASEGT. CDR3 bases: TGTGCCAGCAGTGAAGGGGCAGGGGAGGGTTCACCCCTCCACTTT. Translated, it gives CASSEGAGEGSPLHF.

This clone was observed a single time. An end of the junction does not agree with germline; a read error may underlie this. The chain joins TRBV6-5 to TRBJ2-2; the D gene is possibly TRBD2 (6 bases). CDR1 and CDR2 (germline): MNHEY, SVGAGI. The CDR3 spans 16 residues. CDR3 sequence: CASNYQLALGSGELFF. The CDR3 region has the DNA TGTGCCAGCAATTACCAACTAGCACTCGGGAGCGGGGAGCTGTTTTTT.

This clone came up once. V usage is TRBV7-2 and J usage is TRBJ2-2, with 13 bases matching TRBD2. There are 17 residues in the CDR3. The germline V gene encodes CDR1 SGHTA and CDR2 FQGNSA. Losses at the gene ends were 3 bases for V and 7 bases for J; bases not matched to a gene: 8. CDR3 bases: TGTGCCAGCAGCTTTTGGGGACTAGCGGGGACTAACGGGGAGCTGTTTTTT. This encodes CASSFWGLAGTNGELFF.

The CDR3 reads CASSQESRLSTDTQYF. In DNA, the CDR3 is TGCGCCAGCAGCCAAGAATCCAGGCTGAGTACAGATACGCAGTATTTT. This sequence joins TRBV4-1 and TRBJ2-3, with D hard to call. The length of the CDR3 is 16 residues. CDR1 and CDR2 from the germline V gene are MGHRA and YSYEKL. V was clipped by 0 bases and J by 3 bases, with 13 bases between them.

The chain employs TRBV7-6 and TRBJ2-5, with 7 bases matching TRBD2. The CDR3 is 17 residues long. Germline trimming cut 3 bases from V and 1 base from J; bases unmatched to any gene: 11. Germline V lookup: CDR1 SGHVS, CDR2 FNYEAQ. In nucleotides, the CDR3 is TGTGCCAGCAGCTTCTTTCTGCCTAGCGGTATCCAAGAGACCCAGTACTTC. Translated, it gives CASSFFLPSGIQETQYF.

The genes are TRBV27 and TRBJ1-1; D remains ambiguous. V was clipped by 4 bases and J by 1 base, with 19 bases between them. CDR3 length: 17 residues. Germline-derived CDR1 and CDR2 are MNHEY and SMNVEV (reference sequence). The chain's CDR3 is CASSSGREMGANTEAFF. DNA of the CDR3: TGTGCCAGCAGTTCTGGGCGGGAGATGGGTGCGAACACTGAAGCTTTCTTT.

The chain joins TRBV5-1 to TRBJ2-3; 12 bases are a match to TRBD2. V lost 3 bases to trimming and J lost 1 base; unmatched junction nucleotides: 9. Germline assignment: CDR1 SGHRS and CDR2 YFSETQ. The CDR3 is made up of 18 amino acids. Here the CDR3 DNA reads TGCGCCAGCAGCTCGACCGGACTAGCGGGAACTCGCACAGATACGCAGTATTTT. It translates to CASSSTGLAGTRTDTQYF.

The gene calls are TRBV3-1 (or the pseudogene TRBV3-2) and TRBJ2-5, with TRBD1 matching over 7 bases. The junction had 6 bases not matched to a gene; V was cut back by 3 bases and J by 2 bases. The CDR3 has 15 residues. Germline lookup yields CDR1 LGHDT and CDR2 YNNKEL (reference sequence). CDR3 coding DNA: TGTGCCAGCAGCCACGCCGGGACAGAGCAAGAGACCCAGTACTTC. Its translation: CASSHAGTEQETQYF.

This chain links TRBV19 with TRBJ2-7; the match to TRBD1 covers 8 bases. Losses at the gene ends were 1 base for V and 5 bases for J; bases not matched to a gene: 19. The CDR3 sequence is 19 residues long. The germline gives CDR1 LNHDA, CDR2 SQIVND (reference sequence). In nucleotides, the CDR3 is TGTGCCAGTAGTATAGTGGGGACAGGAGTCCCCGGTAAAGCCCACGAGCAGTACTTC. Protein: CASSIVGTGVPGKAHEQYF.

The chain has TRBV28 and TRBJ1-1; D is unresolved. The germline V and J ends were trimmed by 7 bases and 4 bases, with 7 bases remaining between them. There are 11 residues in the CDR3. The germline V gene encodes CDR1 MDHEN and CDR2 SYDVKM. CDR3 loop: CASTLSTEAFF. For the CDR3, the DNA is TGTGCCAGCACCCTGAGCACTGAAGCTTTCTTT.

A word on this clone: The sample has other DNA sequences that encode this CDR3 too. The chain is built from TRBV2 and TRBJ2-5; TRBD2 agrees at 8 bases. Germline CDR1 reads SNHLY; CDR2 reads FYNNEI. After removal of 3 bases from V and 3 bases from J, the junction contained 0 bases not matched to a gene. The CDR3 length is 13 residues. The CDR3 protein is CASSEGLEETQYF. The CDR3 DNA sequence: TGTGCCAGCAGTGAGGGACTAGAAGAGACCCAGTACTTC. Looking up the rest from reference TRBV2 and TRBJ2-5 gives the full variable domain: EPEVTQTPSHQVTQMGQEVILRCVPISNHLYFYWYRQILGQKVEFLVSFYNNEISEKSEIFDDQFSVERPDGSNFTLKIRSTKLEDSAMYFCASSEGLEETQYFGPGTRLLVL.

This chain uses TRBV12-3 or TRBV12-4 with TRBJ1-1; D not resolved. Trimming pared 2 bases from V and 1 base from J, leaving 5 bases between. The CDR3 has 13 amino acids. CDR3 sequence (DNA): TGTGCCAGCAGTTTATTTCAGAACACTGAAGCTTTCTTT. As protein: CASSLFQNTEAFF.

V usage is TRBV7-3 and J usage is TRBJ2-5, with 12 bases lining up with TRBD2. The CDR3 loop spans 18 amino acids. From germline, CDR1 is SGHTA and CDR2 FQGTGA. V was pared by 4 bases and J by 5 bases, with 14 bases of the junction left unmatched. The CDR3 here is CASSSSGLAGQKSETQYF. CDR3 bases: TGTGCCAGCAGCTCAAGCGGACTAGCGGGGCAAAAGAGTGAGACCCAGTACTTC.

J is TRBJ2-5 and V is TRBV19; 10 bases line up with TRBD1. J was trimmed by 5 bases and V by 4 bases; bases with no gene match: 10. The CDR3 covers 16 residues. From germline, CDR1 is LNHDA and CDR2 SQIVND (reference sequence). In nucleotides, the CDR3 is TGTGCCAGTAGTAGCCTCCGGGACAGGGGTACGGAGACCCAGTACTTC. Translated, it gives CASSSLRDRGTETQYF.

The chain uses TRBV14 and TRBJ2-1; maybe TRBD2 (6 bases). The V gene lost 0 bases and the J gene lost 14 bases, with 20 bases spanning the gap. The germline gives CDR1 SGHDN, CDR2 FVKESK. This CDR3 region has 15 residues. In DNA form, the CDR3 reads TGTGCCAGCAGCCAAGACCGGGACCTCGCCTCGGGGGAGTTCTTC. Translation: CASSQDRDLASGEFF.

The chain carries TRBV11-2 and TRBJ1-5; D is unresolved. With 0 bases removed from V and 6 bases from J, the gap between germline ends came to 6 bases. Germline lookup yields CDR1 SGHAT and CDR2 FQNNGV. This CDR3 is 13 amino acids long. Here the CDR3 DNA reads TGTGCCAGCAGCTTAGATCGGGGTCAGCCCCAGCATTTT. This gives the protein CASSLDRGQPQHF.

The rearrangement links TRBV29-1 to TRBJ2-1; a possible D gene is TRBD2 (5 bases). The CDR3 is 12 amino acids. CDR1 is SQVTM and CDR2 is ANQGSEA in the germline V gene. V lost 6 bases to trimming and J lost 4 bases, with 10 bases between them. CDR3 in amino acids: CSVRTGYNEQFF. The CDR3 DNA reads TGCAGCGTCCGGACTGGATACAATGAGCAGTTCTTC.

The rearrangement links TRBV11-2 to TRBJ2-1; tentative D call: TRBD2 (9 bases). Per the germline V gene, CDR1 is SGHAT and CDR2 is FQNNGV. This CDR3 region has 17 residues. The ends were cut back, 6 bases at V and 1 base at J, with 19 bases in the middle. The CDR3 reads CASSSRGLAGSYNEQFF. The CDR3 nucleotides read TGTGCCAGCAGTTCCAGGGGGCTAGCGGGATCCTACAATGAGCAGTTCTTC.